Below, 20 T cell receptor beta chains from the same sample are listed, as sequenced in a study of beta chain features in type 1 diabetes. Sequenced material consisted of expressed TCRB transcripts (all of the isolated RNA was reverse transcribed). TCRdb's copy holds only in-frame clones and misses some; the assay was immunoSEQ multiplex PCR. The sample has 300,000 to 450,000 clones, around an eighth seen once; the top ten hold 0.015% to 0.02%. Sequencing was performed on naive CD4+ T cells from blood. The receptors were gathered from a man aged 18 to 29 in good health.

This clone was observed a handful of times. CDR3 in DNA: TGTGCCAGCAGTGGGGACAGAGACAATAGCAATCAGCCCCAGCATTTT. It yields the protein CASSGDRDNSNQPQHF. The gene calls are TRBV2 and TRBJ1-5, with 7 nucleotides matching TRBD1. Germline V lookup: CDR1 SNHLY, CDR2 FYNNEI. V was pared by 4 bases and J by 0 bases, with 6 bases of the junction left unmatched. CDR3 size: 16 residues.

The chain is built from TRBV28 and TRBJ1-2; D is uncertain. The CDR3 spans 12 residues. The V and J ends lost 3 bases and 8 bases respectively, with 10 bases between them. Germline V gene sequence: CDR1 MDHEN, CDR2 SYDVKM. CDR3 DNA: TGTGCCAGCAGTTTGGGCAGTCTGGGCTACACCTTC. Translating it yields CASSLGSLGYTF.

The rearrangement uses TRBV4-2 and TRBJ1-2, with 7 positions matching TRBD1. The V segment lost 0 bases and the J segment 2 bases; nucleotides outside the gene matches: 6. There are 16 residues in the CDR3. Germline V CDR1 and CDR2: LGHNA, YNFKEQ. The CDR3 nucleotides are TGTGCCAGCAGCCAAGATCGGGAGGGGGCGAACTATGGCTACACCTTC. This translates into CASSQDREGANYGYTF.

The chain recombines TRBV11-2 with TRBJ2-3, with a tentative D call TRBD1 (6 bases). CDR3 size: 17 residues. Germline V gene data show CDR1 as SGHAT and CDR2 as FQNNGV. Trimming shortened V by 2 bases and J by 0 bases, and 15 bases separated the two germline ends. The CDR3 bases are TGTGCCAGCAGCTTACCGCGGACAGACCCTAGCACAGATACGCAGTATTTT. This sequence encodes CASSLPRTDPSTDTQYF.

This clone was recorded a few times. CDR3 DNA: TGTGCAAGTCGCTTAGCGGGACAGAACTACGAGCAGTACTTC. This sequence encodes CASRLAGQNYEQYF. The V and J genes are TRBV12-2 and TRBJ2-7; the D segment call TRBD1 is taken from the table without a DNA check. TRBV12-2 constitutes a pseudogene. This CDR3 has 14 amino acids.

The chain recombines TRBV4-3 with TRBJ2-3; 11 nucleotides match TRBD2. In germline, CDR1 is LGHNA, CDR2 YSLEER. The CDR3 runs to 16 residues. J gave up 0 bases and V 1 base, and 0 bases lay outside the gene matches. The CDR3 DNA follows: TGCGCCAGCAGCCAAGGGACTAGCGGGAGCACAGATACGCAGTATTTT. It is translated as CASSQGTSGSTDTQYF.

This clone was picked up a small number of times. The V and J genes are TRBV5-1 and TRBJ1-6; no clear D. CDR3 length equals 13 residues. Germline assignment: CDR1 SGHRS and CDR2 YFSETQ. The V gene lost 0 bases and the J gene lost 10 bases, with 8 bases spanning the gap. The CDR3 DNA is TGCGCCAGCAGCTTGGCCGTCGGGTCACCCCTCCACTTT. Protein sequence: CASSLAVGSPLHF.

The J gene is TRBJ1-2, the V gene TRBV14, with TRBD1 matching 8 bases. Germline-derived CDR1 and CDR2 are SGHDN and FVKESK. With 1 base clipped from V and 3 bases from J, the junction kept 1 base outside the gene matches. The CDR3 runs to 14 residues. This chain's CDR3 is CASSQGTGHYGYTF. The CDR3 DNA sequence: TGTGCCAGCAGCCAAGGGACAGGGCACTATGGCTACACCTTC.

This chain uses TRBV30 with TRBJ1-1; TRBD1 aligns across 9 bases. CDR3 length equals 14 residues. Trimming took 5 bases from V and 9 from J; bases not matched to a gene: 13. The germline V gene encodes CDR1 GTSNPN and CDR2 SVGIG (reference sequence). The CDR3 region is CAWDRGWTGRQAFF. The CDR3 nucleotides are TGTGCCTGGGACAGGGGGTGGACGGGCCGGCAAGCTTTCTTT.

This sequence joins TRBV6-5 and TRBJ2-5; 9 nucleotides match TRBD1. The ends lost 5 bases at V and 3 bases at J; junction bases unmatched: 4. The germline V gene encodes CDR1 MNHEY and CDR2 SVGAGI. This CDR3 has 14 amino acids. The CDR3 protein is CASSPWDREETQYF. The CDR3 bases are TGTGCCAGCAGTCCCTGGGACAGGGAAGAGACCCAGTACTTC.

This clone was counted only a few times. This rearrangement joins TRBV5-1 to TRBJ2-7; TRBD1 matches at 10 bases. Germline V gene data show CDR1 as SGHRS and CDR2 as YFSETQ. This CDR3 contains 15 residues. V gave up 2 bases and J gave up 2 bases; unmatched junction bases: 4. This chain's CDR3 is CASSFRGQGAYEQYF. The CDR3 DNA reads TGCGCCAGCAGCTTTAGAGGACAGGGGGCCTACGAGCAGTACTTC. Drawing the rest from reference TRBV5-1 and TRBJ2-7, the complete variable domain is KAGVTQTPRYLIKTRGQQVTLSCSPISGHRSVSWYQQTPGQGLQFLFEYFSETQRNKGNFPGRFSGRQFSNSRSEMNVSTLELGDSALYLCASSFRGQGAYEQYFGPGTRLTVT.

This clone was counted a few times. The V gene is TRBV5-4, the J gene TRBJ2-3, with D possibly matching TRBD1 (6 bases). The CDR3 spans 15 residues. Germline V CDR1 and CDR2: SGHNT, YYREEE (reference sequence). V was clipped by 4 bases and J by 2 bases, with 14 bases between them. The CDR3 region has the DNA TGTGCCAGCAGCCGCGATCGGACAGCCACAGATACGCAGTATTTT. Amino acids: CASSRDRTATDTQYF. Complete variable domain (other parts from reference TRBV5-4 and TRBJ2-3): ETGVTQSPTHLIKTRGQQVTLRCSSQSGHNTVSWYQQALGQGPQFIFQYYREEENGRGNFPPRFSGLQFPNYSSELNVNALELDDSALYLCASSRDRTATDTQYFGPGTRLTVL.

Written as DNA, the CDR3 is TGTGCCAGCAGCTTAATAATTCAAGAGACCCAGTACTTC. Protein sequence: CASSLIIQETQYF. The rearrangement links TRBV7-2 to TRBJ2-5; D unresolved. CDR3 length: 13 residues. Germline values: CDR1 SGHTA, CDR2 FQGNSA. Trimming took 2 bases from V and 2 from J, leaving 6 bases between them. The variable domain in full, with the rest retrieved from reference TRBV7-2 and TRBJ2-5, is GAGVSQSPSNKVTEKGKDVELRCDPISGHTALYWYRQSLGQGLEFLIYFQGNSAPDKSGLPSDRFSAERTGGSVSTLTIQRTQQEDSAVYLCASSLIIQETQYFGPGTRLLVL.

The chain is built from TRBV18 and TRBJ1-1; tentative D call: TRBD1 (6 bases). CDR3 length equals 13 residues. The V gene lost 4 bases and the J gene lost 1 base, with 7 bases spanning the gap. Germline V lookup: CDR1 KGHSH, CDR2 LQKENI. CDR3 amino acids: CASSQGGNTEAFF. CDR3 coding DNA: TGTGCCAGCTCACAAGGGGGGAACACTGAAGCTTTCTTT.

This clone was observed a handful of times. This chain links TRBV11-1 with TRBJ1-1; the match to TRBD1 covers 8 bases. Looked up from germline, CDR1 is SGHAT and CDR2 is FQDESV (reference sequence). CDR3 length: 17 amino acids. The trim removed 5 bases at V and 0 bases at J, leaving 11 bases unmatched. The CDR3 reads CASSRRTGRRMNTEAFF. As DNA, the CDR3 is TGTGCCAGCAGCAGACGGACAGGGAGAAGGATGAACACTGAAGCTTTCTTT.

The chain recombines TRBV30 with TRBJ1-4; D is perhaps TRBD1 (6 bases). V dropped 1 base and J dropped 11 bases, with 20 bases sitting between them. The germline CDR1 and CDR2 sequences are GTSNPN and SVGIG (reference sequence). CDR3 length: 15 residues. CDR3 sequence (DNA): TGTGCCTGGAGTGGCCCACAGGGTTCTGTCGGGAAACTGTTTTTT. Protein product: CAWSGPQGSVGKLFF.

The genes are TRBV30 and TRBJ2-2, with 7 bases fitting TRBD2. Trimming removed 2 bases from V and 0 bases from J; junction bases left unmatched: 6. The CDR3 consists of 16 residues. The germline CDR1 and CDR2 sequences are GTSNPN and SVGIG (reference sequence). The CDR3: CAWSSGRGTNTGELFF. The CDR3 DNA reads TGTGCCTGGAGTTCCGGGCGGGGGACGAACACCGGGGAGCTGTTTTTT.

V gene TRBV30 combines with J gene TRBJ1-2; a weak D match, TRBD1 (6 bases). Trimming removed 1 base at V and 6 bases at J, with 15 bases between. In germline, CDR1 is GTSNPN, CDR2 SVGIG (reference sequence). The length of the CDR3 is 14 residues. This CDR3 reads CAWSAYRAIDGYTF. In nucleotides, the CDR3 is TGTGCCTGGAGTGCCTACAGGGCCATCGATGGCTACACCTTC. Full variable domain (rest looked up from reference TRBV30 and TRBJ1-2): SQTIHQWPATLVQPVGSPLSLECTVEGTSNPNLYWYRQAAGRGLQLLFYSVGIGQISSEVPQNLSASRPQDRQFILSSKKLLLSDSGFYLCAWSAYRAIDGYTFGSGTRLTVV.

The rearrangement uses TRBV9 and TRBJ2-7, with 10 bases matching TRBD1. This CDR3 region has 16 residues. J was trimmed by 1 base and V by 2 bases; bases with no gene match: 6. Germline-derived CDR1 and CDR2 are SGDLS and YYNGEE. The CDR3 spells CASSVDRDRGSYEQYF. As DNA, the CDR3 is TGTGCCAGCAGCGTGGACCGGGACAGGGGTTCCTACGAGCAGTACTTC. The complete variable domain, with remaining parts taken from reference TRBV9 and TRBJ2-7, reads DSGVTQTPKHLITATGQRVTLRCSPRSGDLSVYWYQQSLDQGLQFLIQYYNGEERAKGNILERFSAQQFPDLHSELNLSSLELGDSALYFCASSVDRDRGSYEQYFGPGTRLTVT.

The chain uses TRBV7-2 and TRBJ1-5; TRBD1 might be the D (5 bases). The CDR3 covers 13 residues. Germline CDR1 is SGHTA and CDR2 is FQGNSA. Trimming cost V 4 bases and J 6 bases, with 10 bases left between them. The CDR3 protein is CASSSQGGQPQHF. CDR3 nucleotide sequence: TGTGCCAGCAGCTCCCAGGGTGGTCAGCCCCAGCATTTT.